The 19 T cell receptor beta chains in this list originate from one sample, sequenced in a study of blood T cells in healthy people across ages. With a J-beta primer mix and a sample-barcoded 5' primer, a second PCR ran roughly 6 to 11 cycles. From the 5' RACE reads, TCRdb called clonotypes with MiXCR, one entry per CDR3 protein. Among 800,000 to 1,300,000 distinct CDR3 sequences, roughly 24% were seen once, and the ten largest hold approximately 0.75%. This same sample was also part of a study on T cells of mothers and their children.

Source material: blood. The origin of the receptors is a girl aged 2 to 10 in good health.

This chain uses TRBV7-9 with TRBJ2-2; D gene unclear. Trimming cost V 1 base and J 4 bases, with 7 bases left between them. Germline assignment: CDR1 SEHNR and CDR2 FQNEAQ (reference sequence). This CDR3 has 14 amino acids. CDR3 nucleotides: TGTGCCAGCAGCTTAGTCCTGCCCACCGGGGAGCTGTTTTTT. This sequence encodes CASSLVLPTGELFF.

In regard to this clonotype: The junction shows a germline mismatch at one end, possibly a read error. The chain uses TRBV7-2 and TRBJ2-6; D is undetermined. The V gene's germline CDR1 is SGHTA and CDR2 FQGNSA. This CDR3 region has 17 residues. The CDR3 nucleotides are TGTGCCAGCAGCTTATTTTACGGTTATTCTGAGGCCAACGTCCTGACTTTC. Its protein product is CASSLFYGYSEANVLTF. Together with reference TRBV7-2 and TRBJ2-6, the CDR3 gives the full variable domain: GAGVSQSPSNKVTEKGKDVELRCDPISGHTALYWYRQSLGQGLEFLIYFQGNSAPDKSGLPSDRFSAERTGGSVSTLTIQRTQQEDSAVYLCASSLFYGYSEANVLTFGAGSRLTVL.

The chain recombines TRBV5-4 with TRBJ2-1, with D uncertain. Trimming took off 3 bases at V and 7 bases at J, with 11 bases between the two ends. The CDR3 extends over 13 amino acids. The germline CDR1 and CDR2 sequences are SGHNT and YYREEE (reference sequence). The CDR3 bases are TGTGCCAGCAGCTCCCGGCTAGAGAATGAGCAGTTCTTC. The encoded protein is CASSSRLENEQFF. The whole variable domain, filled in from reference TRBV5-4 and TRBJ2-1, reads ETGVTQSPTHLIKTRGQQVTLRCSSQSGHNTVSWYQQALGQGPQFIFQYYREEENGRGNFPPRFSGLQFPNYSSELNVNALELDDSALYLCASSSRLENEQFFGPGTRLTVL.

This clonotype was picked up a small number of times. CDR3 DNA: TGCAGTGCTAGAGATAGCAGAACTGGGGCCAACGTCCTGACTTTC. Amino acid sequence: CSARDSRTGANVLTF. This chain connects TRBV20-1 to TRBJ2-6; D uncertain. The CDR3 extends over 15 amino acids. V gave up 0 bases and J gave up 2 bases, with 8 bases separating them. In germline, CDR1 is DFQATT, CDR2 SNEGSKA (reference sequence).

Comment on this clonotype: Because it lacks the conserved phenylalanine or tryptophan at the end, this CDR3 is likely a read error. The limits of the CDR3 on the DNA are not certain, so only TCRdb's listed CDR3 is given. The chain recombines TRBV2 with TRBJ2-7; the table gives TRBD2 as D, unverified against the DNA. The germline V gene has CDR1 SNHLY and CDR2 FYNNEI. Including both end residues, the CDR3 is 12 amino acids long. CDR3 sequence: CASSEADGTRGE.

This clonotype was counted only a few times. At one of its ends the junction is not consistent with the germline gene, which may arise from a read error. The chain links TRBV7-3 to TRBJ2-3; TRBD2 agrees at 11 bases. Germline lookup yields CDR1 SGHTA and CDR2 FQGTGA. This CDR3 spans 15 amino acids. The CDR3 region has the DNA TGTGCCAGCAGCTTCCTAGCGGGGGGCACAGATATGCAGTATTTT. Encoded protein: CASSFLAGGTDMQYF.

This clonotype was detected a few times. This chain uses TRBV7-3 with TRBJ2-3; no clear D gene. The length of the CDR3 is 13 residues. The V gene's germline CDR1 is SGHTA and CDR2 FQGTGA. V was clipped by 1 base and J by 4 bases, with 6 bases between them. The CDR3 sequence: CASSLITADTQYF. The CDR3, as DNA: TGTGCCAGCAGCTTAATAACCGCAGATACGCAGTATTTT. Complete variable domain (other parts from reference TRBV7-3 and TRBJ2-3): GAGVSQTPSNKVTEKGKYVELRCDPISGHTALYWYRQSLGQGPEFLIYFQGTGAADDSGLPNDRFFAVRPEGSVSTLKIQRTERGDSAVYLCASSLITADTQYFGPGTRLTVL.

The chain employs TRBV6-2 or TRBV6-3 and TRBJ2-7; maybe TRBD2 (5 bases). This CDR3 spans 15 amino acids. V lost 0 bases and J 4 bases, leaving 13 bases between the germline ends. CDR1 is MNHEY, CDR2 SVGEGT, per germline. The CDR3 sequence is CASSYSPVREYEQYF. CDR3 sequence (DNA): TGTGCCAGCAGTTACTCGCCGGTGAGGGAATACGAGCAGTACTTC.

The chain uses TRBV14 and TRBJ2-1, with D tentatively TRBD2 (5 bases). The J call may be mistaken, given a closer DNA end match to TRBJ2-5. The germline V gene has CDR1 SGHDN and CDR2 FVKESK. This CDR3 is 15 amino acids long. The CDR3, as DNA: TGTGCCAGCAGCCAACTGCTAACTAGTTGGGGGACCCAGTACTTC. Protein: CASSQLLTSWGTQYF.

This clonotype turned up a few times. V gene TRBV7-9 combines with J gene TRBJ2-5; D uncertain. Trimming took off 5 bases at V and 5 bases at J, with 9 bases between the two ends. Germline loops: CDR1 SEHNR, CDR2 FQNEAQ (reference sequence). The CDR3 extends over 12 amino acids. The CDR3 DNA is TGTGCCAGCAGCCAAACATTGGAGACCCAGTACTTC. This gives the protein CASSQTLETQYF.

The chain's CDR3 is CASSPLQGYTEAFF. Written as DNA, the CDR3 is TGTGCCAGCTCACCACTCCAGGGATACACTGAAGCTTTCTTT. The V and J genes are TRBV18 and TRBJ1-1, with D tentatively TRBD1 (5 bases). Germline V gene sequence: CDR1 KGHSH, CDR2 LQKENI. Trimming took 1 base from V and 3 from J, leaving 9 bases between them. This CDR3 has 14 amino acids.

The chain joins TRBV7-9 to TRBJ2-2; 12 bases match TRBD2. Germline assignment: CDR1 SEHNR and CDR2 FQNEAQ (reference sequence). The CDR3 contains 16 residues. In nucleotides, the CDR3 is TGTGCTTGGACTAGCGGGGAACTGCTGAACACCGGGGAGCTGTTTTTT. Translating gives CAWTSGELLNTGELFF.

The chain uses TRBV27 and TRBJ2-7; 7 nucleotides line up with TRBD1. TRBJ2-1 explains the end of the DNA better; the J call may be wrong. The CDR3 spans 13 residues. Germline values: CDR1 MNHEY, CDR2 SMNVEV (reference sequence). The chain's CDR3 is CASSYDRAVEQFF. CDR3 DNA: TGTGCCAGCAGTTATGACAGGGCTGTTGAGCAGTTCTTC.

About this clonotype: Its ends do not fully match the called genes, so a read error is possible. The J gene is TRBJ2-1, the V gene TRBV27; TRBD1 is a possible D gene (5 bases). Germline lookup yields CDR1 MNHEY and CDR2 SMNVEV (reference sequence). This CDR3 is 17 amino acids long. Here the CDR3 reads CASSFSLRVGAQETQCF. The CDR3 bases are TGTGCCAGCAGTTTTTCGCTCAGGGTTGGGGCACAAGAGACCCAGTGCTTC.

The chain couples TRBV4-3 to TRBJ2-5; unclear D gene. From germline, CDR1 is LGHNA and CDR2 YSLEER. V was clipped by 7 bases and J by 5 bases, with 8 bases between them. This CDR3 contains 11 residues. CDR3 nucleotide sequence: TGCGCCAGCAAGGAAAGGGAGACCCAGTACTTC. Translating gives CASKERETQYF.

This chain connects TRBV5-1 to TRBJ2-7; the D gene is possibly TRBD1 (5 bases). Germline loops: CDR1 SGHRS, CDR2 YFSETQ. Trimming stripped 2 bases from V and 6 bases from J, with 15 bases between. This CDR3 has 14 amino acids. The CDR3: CASSLYPGSGEQYF. Here the CDR3 DNA reads TGCGCCAGCAGCTTATACCCAGGGTCGGGCGAGCAGTACTTC.

The CDR3 protein is CASSQGTGWEKLFF. The CDR3 DNA reads TGCGCCAGCAGCCAAGGAACAGGGTGGGAAAAACTGTTTTTT. The rearrangement links TRBV4-3 to TRBJ1-4, with a tentative D call TRBD1 (6 bases). The CDR3 covers 14 residues. The ends were cut back, 1 base at V and 8 bases at J, with 11 bases in the middle. CDR1 LGHNA and CDR2 YSLEER come from the germline V gene.

This clonotype has just a few counts. The rearrangement joins TRBV27 to TRBJ1-4, with D unresolved. The V end lost 3 bases, the J end lost 4 bases, and 12 bases lay between the germline ends. The germline V gene encodes CDR1 MNHEY and CDR2 SMNVEV (reference sequence). The CDR3 covers 15 residues. The CDR3 coding sequence is TGTGCCAGCAGTTTGATGGCGCTTGGTAATGAAAAACTGTTTTTT. Amino acid sequence: CASSLMALGNEKLFF.

Only a few counts were recorded for this clonotype. The chain couples TRBV20-1 to TRBJ2-7; D gene uncertain. Germline assignment: CDR1 DFQATT and CDR2 SNEGSKA (reference sequence). CDR3 size: 14 residues. V lost 5 bases and J 9 bases, leaving 23 bases between the germline ends. The CDR3 sequence is CSALDSAATLGQYF. The CDR3 bases are TGCAGTGCTTTAGATTCCGCGGCCACCTTGGGGCAGTACTTC.